This T cell receptor beta chain was documented in a study of blood T cell repertoires in COVID-19. This clone was counted once. Original data processing: The authors estimated nucleated cell counts from reference gene primer amplification. The data were produced by immunoSEQ multiplex PCR, yet TCRdb's version contains in-frame clones alone and is incomplete. D and trimming were read from the DNA, whereas the V and J calls and clone size are those reported in that table. This table has fewer than 120,000 clones, about 90% appearing once. V lost 4 bases to trimming and J lost 3 bases; unmatched junction nucleotides: 5. Germline-derived CDR1 and CDR2 are LGHDT and YNNKEL (reference sequence). This CDR3 is 14 amino acids long.

The clonotype comes from a human donor in a cohort sampled during active COVID-19. Specimen: peripheral blood. V and J are TRBV3-1 (or the pseudogene TRBV3-2) and TRBJ2-7; 8 nucleotides match TRBD1. CDR3 in DNA: TGTGCCAGCAGCCGGCAGGGGGCGGACTACGAGCAGTACTTC. Protein: CASSRQGADYEQYF.